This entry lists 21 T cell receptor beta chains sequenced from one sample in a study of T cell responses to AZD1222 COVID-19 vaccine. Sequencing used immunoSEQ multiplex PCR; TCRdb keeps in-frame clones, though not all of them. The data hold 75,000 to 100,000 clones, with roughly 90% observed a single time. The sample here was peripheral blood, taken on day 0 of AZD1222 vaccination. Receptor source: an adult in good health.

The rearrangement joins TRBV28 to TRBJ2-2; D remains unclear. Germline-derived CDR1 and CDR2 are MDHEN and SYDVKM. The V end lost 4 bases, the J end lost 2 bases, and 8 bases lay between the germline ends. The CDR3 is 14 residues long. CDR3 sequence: CASSSRLNTGELFF. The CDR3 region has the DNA TGTGCCAGCAGTTCTAGACTCAACACCGGGGAGCTGTTTTTT.

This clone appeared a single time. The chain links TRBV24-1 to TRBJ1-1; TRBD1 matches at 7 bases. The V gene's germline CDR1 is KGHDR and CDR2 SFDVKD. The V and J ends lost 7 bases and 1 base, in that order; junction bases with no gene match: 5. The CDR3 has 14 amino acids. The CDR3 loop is CATRQTGQNTEAFF. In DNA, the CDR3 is TGTGCCACCAGGCAGACAGGGCAGAACACTGAAGCTTTCTTT.

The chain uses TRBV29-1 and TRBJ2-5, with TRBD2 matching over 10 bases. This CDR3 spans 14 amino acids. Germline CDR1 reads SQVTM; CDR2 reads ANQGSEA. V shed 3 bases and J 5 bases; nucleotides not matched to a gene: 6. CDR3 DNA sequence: TGCAGCGTTGATTTTCTAGCGGGAGTCGAGACCCAGTACTTC. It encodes CSVDFLAGVETQYF.

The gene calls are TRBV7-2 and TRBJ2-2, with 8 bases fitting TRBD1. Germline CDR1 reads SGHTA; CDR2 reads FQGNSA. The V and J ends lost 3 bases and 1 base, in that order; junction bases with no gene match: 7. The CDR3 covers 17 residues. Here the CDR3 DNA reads TGTGCCAGCAGCTTCAATGCCGGGACAGGGAACACCGGGGAGCTGTTTTTT. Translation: CASSFNAGTGNTGELFF.

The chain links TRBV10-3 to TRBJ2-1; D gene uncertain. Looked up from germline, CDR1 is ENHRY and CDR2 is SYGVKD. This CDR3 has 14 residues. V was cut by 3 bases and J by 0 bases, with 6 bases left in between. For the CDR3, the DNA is TGTGCCATCAGTGACTCGAGCTCCTACAATGAGCAGTTCTTC. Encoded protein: CAISDSSSYNEQFF.

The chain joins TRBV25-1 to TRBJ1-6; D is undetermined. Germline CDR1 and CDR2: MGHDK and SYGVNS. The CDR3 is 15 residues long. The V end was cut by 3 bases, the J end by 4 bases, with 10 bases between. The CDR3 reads CASSDAGDYNSPLHF. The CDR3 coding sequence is TGTGCCAGCAGTGATGCGGGTGATTATAATTCACCCCTCCACTTT.

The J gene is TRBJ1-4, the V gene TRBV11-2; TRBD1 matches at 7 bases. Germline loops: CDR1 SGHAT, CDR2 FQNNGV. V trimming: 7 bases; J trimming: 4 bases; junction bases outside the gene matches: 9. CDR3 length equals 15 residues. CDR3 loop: CASTIGGRINEKLFF. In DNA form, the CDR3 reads TGTGCCAGCACCATAGGGGGCAGGATTAATGAAAAACTGTTTTTT. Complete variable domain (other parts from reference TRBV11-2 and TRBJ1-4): EAGVAQSPRYKIIEKRQSVAFWCNPISGHATLYWYQQILGQGPKLLIQFQNNGVVDDSQLPKDRFSAERLKGVDSTLKIQPAKLEDSAVYLCASTIGGRINEKLFFGSGTQLSVL.

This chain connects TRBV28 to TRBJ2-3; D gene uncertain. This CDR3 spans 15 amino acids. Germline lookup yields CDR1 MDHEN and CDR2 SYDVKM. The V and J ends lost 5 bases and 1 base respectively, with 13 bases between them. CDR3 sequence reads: CASSLFLGRTDTQYF. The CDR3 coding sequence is TGTGCCAGCAGTCTCTTTCTCGGACGCACAGATACGCAGTATTTT.

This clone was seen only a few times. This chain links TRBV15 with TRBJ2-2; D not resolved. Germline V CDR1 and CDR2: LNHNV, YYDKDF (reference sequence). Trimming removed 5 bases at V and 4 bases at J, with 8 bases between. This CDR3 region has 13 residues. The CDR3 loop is CATSGFLTGELFF. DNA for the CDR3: TGTGCCACCAGCGGATTCCTCACCGGGGAGCTGTTTTTT.

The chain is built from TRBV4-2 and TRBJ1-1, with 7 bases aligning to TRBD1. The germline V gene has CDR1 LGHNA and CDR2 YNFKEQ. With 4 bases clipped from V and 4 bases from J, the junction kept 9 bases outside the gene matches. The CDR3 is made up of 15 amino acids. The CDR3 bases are TGTGCCAGCAGCCTACAGGGGAGGAGGGGCACTGAAGCTTTCTTT. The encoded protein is CASSLQGRRGTEAFF.

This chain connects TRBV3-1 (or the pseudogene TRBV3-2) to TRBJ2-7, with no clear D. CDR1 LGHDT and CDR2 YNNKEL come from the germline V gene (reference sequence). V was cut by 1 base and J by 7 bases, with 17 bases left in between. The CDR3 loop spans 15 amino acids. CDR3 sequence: CASSQGALPPREQYF. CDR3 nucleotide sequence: TGTGCCAGCAGCCAAGGAGCGTTGCCCCCTAGAGAGCAGTACTTC.

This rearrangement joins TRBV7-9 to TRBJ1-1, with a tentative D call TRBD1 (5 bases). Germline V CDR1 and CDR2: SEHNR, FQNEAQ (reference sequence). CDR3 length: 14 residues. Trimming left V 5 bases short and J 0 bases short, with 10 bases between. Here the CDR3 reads CASSLGGMNTEAFF. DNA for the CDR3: TGTGCCAGCAGCCTCGGGGGGATGAACACTGAAGCTTTCTTT.

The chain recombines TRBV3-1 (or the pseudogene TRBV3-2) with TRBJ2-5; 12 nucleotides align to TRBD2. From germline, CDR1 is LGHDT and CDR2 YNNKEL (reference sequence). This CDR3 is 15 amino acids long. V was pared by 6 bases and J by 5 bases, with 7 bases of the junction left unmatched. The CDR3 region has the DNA TGTGCCAGCAGGTCAGGACTAGCGGGACCGGAGACCCAGTACTTC. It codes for CASRSGLAGPETQYF.

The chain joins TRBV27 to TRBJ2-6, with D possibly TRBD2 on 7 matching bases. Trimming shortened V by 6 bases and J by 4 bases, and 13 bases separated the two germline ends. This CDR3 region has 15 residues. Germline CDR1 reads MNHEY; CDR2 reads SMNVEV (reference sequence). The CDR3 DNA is TGTGCCAGCAGATTAGGGGGGGCCGGGGCCAACGTCCTGACTTTC. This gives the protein CASRLGGAGANVLTF.

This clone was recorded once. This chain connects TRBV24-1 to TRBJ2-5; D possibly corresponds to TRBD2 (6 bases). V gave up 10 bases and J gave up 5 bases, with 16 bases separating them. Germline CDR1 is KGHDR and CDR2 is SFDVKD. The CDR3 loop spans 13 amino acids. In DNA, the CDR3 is TGTGCCACGGGGACGCGGGGTGACGAGACCCAGTACTTC. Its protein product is CATGTRGDETQYF.

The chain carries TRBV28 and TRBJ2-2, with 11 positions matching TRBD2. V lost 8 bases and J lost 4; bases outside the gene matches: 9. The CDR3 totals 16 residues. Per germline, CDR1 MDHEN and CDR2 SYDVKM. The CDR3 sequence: CASSIAGGPGTGELFF. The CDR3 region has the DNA TGTGCCAGCTCAATAGCGGGAGGGCCAGGCACCGGGGAGCTGTTTTTT.

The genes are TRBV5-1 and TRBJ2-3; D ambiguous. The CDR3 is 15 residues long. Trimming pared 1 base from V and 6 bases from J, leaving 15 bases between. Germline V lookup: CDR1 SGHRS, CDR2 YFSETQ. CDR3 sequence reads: CASSLLPERSDTQYF. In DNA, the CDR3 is TGCGCCAGCAGCTTGTTACCGGAGCGTTCTGATACGCAGTATTTT.

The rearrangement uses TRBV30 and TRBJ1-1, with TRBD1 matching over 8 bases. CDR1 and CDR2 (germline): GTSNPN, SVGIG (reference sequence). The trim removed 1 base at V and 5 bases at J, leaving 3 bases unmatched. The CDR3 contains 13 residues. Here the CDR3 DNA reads TGTGCCTGGAGTGCCAACAGGGGGACTGAAGCTTTCTTT. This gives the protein CAWSANRGTEAFF. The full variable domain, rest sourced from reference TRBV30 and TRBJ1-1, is SQTIHQWPATLVQPVGSPLSLECTVEGTSNPNLYWYRQAAGRGLQLLFYSVGIGQISSEVPQNLSASRPQDRQFILSSKKLLLSDSGFYLCAWSANRGTEAFFGQGTRLTVV.

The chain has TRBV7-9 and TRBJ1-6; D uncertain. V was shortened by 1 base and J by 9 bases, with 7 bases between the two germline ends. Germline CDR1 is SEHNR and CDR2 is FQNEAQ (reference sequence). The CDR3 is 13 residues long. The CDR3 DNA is TGTGCCAGCAGCTTAGAAGGACGTTCACCCCTCCACTTT. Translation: CASSLEGRSPLHF. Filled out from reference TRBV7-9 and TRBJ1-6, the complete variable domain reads DTGVSQNPRHKITKRGQNVTFRCDPISEHNRLYWYRQTLGQGPEFLTYFQNEAQLEKSRLLSDRFSAERPKGSFSTLEIQRTEQGDSAMYLCASSLEGRSPLHFGNGTRLTVT.

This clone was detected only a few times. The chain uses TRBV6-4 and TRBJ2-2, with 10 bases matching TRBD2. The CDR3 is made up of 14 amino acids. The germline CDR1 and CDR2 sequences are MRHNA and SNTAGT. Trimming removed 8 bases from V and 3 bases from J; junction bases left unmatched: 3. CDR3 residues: CASQAGGDTGELFF. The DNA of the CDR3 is TGTGCCAGCCAAGCGGGAGGGGACACCGGGGAGCTGTTTTTT.

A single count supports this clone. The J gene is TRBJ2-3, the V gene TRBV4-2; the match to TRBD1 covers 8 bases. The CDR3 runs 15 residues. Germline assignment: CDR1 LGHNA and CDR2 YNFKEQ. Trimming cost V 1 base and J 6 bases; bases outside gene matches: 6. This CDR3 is CASSQGTGIRDTQYF. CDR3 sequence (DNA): TGTGCCAGCAGCCAAGGGACAGGGATCAGGGATACGCAGTATTTT.